The rows below give T cell receptor beta chains drawn from one sample of a study of T cell repertoires in cytomegalovirus infection. MiXCR was run by TCRdb on the reads, yielding one entry per CDR3 protein. This sample has under 850,000 distinct CDR3 sequences, with approximately 40% found just once. Sequenced sample: PBMCs. The receptor source for this set is a human donor in good health (CMV status not recorded). Some clones in this sample may be carry-over from other donors' samples. CDR3s include the opening cysteine and the closing phenylalanine or tryptophan. The D gene is left open where the match is weak. Size tells how often a clone was seen (once, few, many) or the class of an expanded clone, and some rows leave it out.

size: few; length: 15; V: TRBV7-3; D: .; J: TRBJ2-1; DNA: TGTGCCAGCAGCCCACGAGGGGCAGCTACAAGTGAGCAGTTCTTC; CDR3: CASSPRGAATSEQFF
size: .; length: 16; V: TRBV27; D: .; J: TRBJ1-5; DNA: TGTGCCAGCAGTTTGACGGGACTCCGCCAGGGCCAGCCCCAGCATTTT; CDR3: CASSLTGLRQGQPQHF
size: few; length: 16; V: TRBV7-2; D: .; J: TRBJ1-3; DNA: TGTGCCAGCAGCTTAAACGTGGGGGGGCTCGGAAACACCATATATTTT; CDR3: CASSLNVGGLGNTIYF
size: many; length: 17; V: TRBV7-2; D: TRBD2; J: TRBJ2-5; DNA: TGTGCCAGCAGCTTAGCTCGCGGGGGGAGAATTCAAGAGACCCAGTACTTC; CDR3: CASSLARGGRIQETQYF
size: few; length: 14; V: TRBV28; D: TRBD1; J: TRBJ1-1; DNA: TGTGCCAGCAGTTACTGGACAGGACGGACTGAAGCTTTCTTT; CDR3: CASSYWTGRTEAFF
size: many; length: 14; V: TRBV12-3/TRBV12-4; D: .; J: TRBJ2-5; DNA: TGTGCCAGCAGTTTAGACCCACAGGGAGAGACCCAGTACTTC; CDR3: CASSLDPQGETQYF
size: few; length: 15; V: TRBV5-1; D: .; J: TRBJ2-7; DNA: TGCGCCAGCAGCTTTAATTCAGCGGAACCGTACGAGCAGTACTTC; CDR3: CASSFNSAEPYEQYF
size: few; length: 17; V: TRBV3-1; D: .; J: TRBJ2-1; DNA: TGTGCCAGCAGCTTCCGCCCCCACCCTAGCTCCTACAATGAGCAGTTCTTC; CDR3: CASSFRPHPSSYNEQFF
size: .; length: 15; V: TRBV11-2; D: TRBD1; J: TRBJ2-1; DNA: TGTGCCAGCAGCTTAGGGGACAGGGGGACCAATGAGCAGTTCTTC; CDR3: CASSLGDRGTNEQFF
size: .; length: 15; V: TRBV10-3; D: TRBD1; J: TRBJ2-3; DNA: TGTGCCATCAGTGAGCCCAGGGGGACGGGAGATACGCAGTATTTT; CDR3: CAISEPRGTGDTQYF
size: few; length: 15; V: TRBV6-8; D: .; J: TRBJ1-1; DNA: TGTGCCAGCGATGGGTGGGGAGGGAGGGACACTGAAGCTTTCTTT; CDR3: CASDGWGGRDTEAFF
size: many; length: 13; V: TRBV12-3/TRBV12-4; D: TRBD2; J: TRBJ2-5; DNA: TGTGCCAGCAGGGACACTAGCGGAGAGACCCAGTACTTC; CDR3: CASRDTSGETQYF
size: .; length: 20; V: TRBV11-3; D: .; J: TRBJ1-5; DNA: TGTGCCAGCAGCTTAGAGGAGAAGGGACGTTCGGTCCCTAGCAATCAGCCCCAGCATTTT; CDR3: CASSLEEKGRSVPSNQPQHF
size: few; length: 17; V: TRBV6-2/TRBV6-3; D: .; J: TRBJ1-6; DNA: TGTGCCAGCAGTTATCGAGGTTCGGGACGGTTAAATTCACCCCTCCACTTT; CDR3: CASSYRGSGRLNSPLHF
size: .; length: 14; V: TRBV2; D: .; J: TRBJ1-4; DNA: TGTGCCAGCTTGGGGAGGGGGGACAAAGAAAAACTGTTTTTT; CDR3: CASLGRGDKEKLFF
size: .; length: 17; V: TRBV28; D: TRBD2; J: TRBJ2-3; DNA: TGTGCCAGCAGTTTAAGGAAAAACGGGAGGGCCAAAGATACGCAGTATTTT; CDR3: CASSLRKNGRAKDTQYF
size: many; length: 17; V: TRBV7-2; D: .; J: TRBJ2-3; DNA: TGTGCCAGCAGCTTAGCGCGCAGGGGACTACGCACAGATACGCAGTATTTT; CDR3: CASSLARRGLRTDTQYF
size: .; length: 16; V: TRBV7-9; D: .; J: TRBJ2-7; DNA: TGTGCCAGCAGCTGGTTGGGGGGGCGGACTTACCACGAGCAGTACTTC; CDR3: CASSWLGGRTYHEQYF
size: many; length: 15; V: TRBV28; D: .; J: TRBJ2-5; DNA: TGTGCCAGCAGCCCAAGCGGGCGGTACCAAGAGACCCAGTACTTC; CDR3: CASSPSGRYQETQYF
size: .; length: 16; V: TRBV5-6; D: TRBD1; J: TRBJ1-2; DNA: TGTGCCAGCAGCTTGGAAGGGACAGGGGAGGCCTATGGCTACACCTTC; CDR3: CASSLEGTGEAYGYTF
size: .; length: 15; V: TRBV13; D: TRBD2; J: TRBJ2-7; DNA: TGTGCCAGCAGCTTAGGCGGGAGGGCCAACGACGAGCAGTACTTC; CDR3: CASSLGGRANDEQYF
size: few; length: 14; V: TRBV6-1; D: .; J: TRBJ2-3; DNA: TGTGCCAGCAGTGAAGCACAGGGACCAGATACGCAGTATTTT; CDR3: CASSEAQGPDTQYF
size: .; length: 15; V: TRBV20-1; D: .; J: TRBJ2-2; DNA: TGCAGTGCTAGAGATTGGGACCCGAACACCGGGGAGCTGTTTTTT; CDR3: CSARDWDPNTGELFF
size: .; length: 11; V: TRBV7-3; D: .; J: TRBJ2-7; DNA: TGTGCCAGCACCTCGCACTACGAGCAGTACTTC; CDR3: CASTSHYEQYF
size: .; length: 13; V: TRBV28; D: .; J: TRBJ1-2; DNA: TGTGCCAGCAGTTTCCAGGGCGACTATGGCTACACCTTC; CDR3: CASSFQGDYGYTF
size: once; length: 14; V: TRBV15; D: TRBD1; J: TRBJ1-5; DNA: TGTGCCACGAAAGGGGGCACAAGCAATCAGCCCCAGCATTTT; CDR3: CATKGGTSNQPQHF
size: .; length: 13; V: TRBV29-1; D: .; J: TRBJ1-2; DNA: TGCAGCTCCACCTCCGGGACTGACTATGGCTACACCTTC; CDR3: CSSTSGTDYGYTF
size: .; length: 16; V: TRBV7-9; D: TRBD2; J: TRBJ2-1; DNA: TGTGCCAGCAGCGCACCGCCGCGGGGGGCAACCGATGAGCAGTTCTTC; CDR3: CASSAPPRGATDEQFF
size: .; length: 16; V: TRBV4-1; D: .; J: TRBJ1-3; DNA: TGCGCCAGCAGCCAGGGGGGGGGGTCCGCTGGAAACACCATATATTTT; CDR3: CASSQGGGSAGNTIYF
size: .; length: 14; V: TRBV6-1; D: .; J: TRBJ1-6; DNA: TGTGCCAGCAGGGTAGGGCCCGGATATTCACCCCTCCACTTT; CDR3: CASRVGPGYSPLHF
size: .; length: 17; V: TRBV7-9; D: TRBD1; J: TRBJ2-1; DNA: TGTGCCAGCAGCTCCCGAAACCATCCGGGACAGGGATCTGGGCAGTTCTTC; CDR3: CASSSRNHPGQGSGQFF
size: .; length: 14; V: TRBV11-2; D: TRBD1; J: TRBJ1-6; DNA: TGCGGAGGGGGCGGGAGCTCCTATAATTCACCCCTCCACTTT; CDR3: CGGGGSSYNSPLHF
size: .; length: 14; V: TRBV12-3/TRBV12-4; D: .; J: TRBJ1-4; DNA: TGTGCCAGCAGGACGACAGAACTTAATGAAAAACTGTTTTTT; CDR3: CASRTTELNEKLFF
size: .; length: 14; V: TRBV6-6; D: .; J: TRBJ2-2; DNA: TGTGCCAGCAGTTACAGCCCGAACACCGGGGAGCTGTTTTTT; CDR3: CASSYSPNTGELFF
size: .; length: 14; V: TRBV7-9; D: TRBD1; J: TRBJ2-7; DNA: TGTGCCAGCAGCCTAAACAGGGGGCAAGGAGAGCAGTACTTC; CDR3: CASSLNRGQGEQYF
size: few; length: 15; V: TRBV7-3; D: .; J: TRBJ1-1; DNA: TGTGCCAGCAGCTTATTTCCAGAGATGAACACTGAAGCTTTCTTT; CDR3: CASSLFPEMNTEAFF
size: .; length: 15; V: TRBV4-1; D: TRBD1; J: TRBJ1-1; DNA: TGCGCCAGCAGCCACGCGGACAGGATGCACACTGAAGCTTTCTTT; CDR3: CASSHADRMHTEAFF
size: .; length: 19; V: TRBV6-5; D: .; J: TRBJ1-2; DNA: TGTGCCAGCAACCCTAGACAGGTGATTGCCCGCCTCGGTGGTGGAGGCTACACCTTC; CDR3: CASNPRQVIARLGGGGYTF
size: .; length: 13; V: TRBV19; D: TRBD1; J: TRBJ1-1; DNA: TGTGCCAGTACGGGACAGATTAACACTGAAGCTTTCTTT; CDR3: CASTGQINTEAFF
size: .; length: 15; V: TRBV7-4; D: TRBD2; J: TRBJ2-3; DNA: TGTGCCAGCAGACTAGCGGCAGGTCCCACAGATACGAAGTATTTT; CDR3: CASRLAAGPTDTKYF
size: many; length: 13; V: TRBV7-2; D: .; J: TRBJ2-1; DNA: TGTGCCAGCAGCCCCAATCCGGGGACCAGGCAGTTCTTC; CDR3: CASSPNPGTRQFF
size: .; length: 14; V: TRBV28; D: .; J: TRBJ2-7; DNA: TGTGCCAGCAGTCTCACCCCGAATCCTGACGAGCAGTACTTC; CDR3: CASSLTPNPDEQYF
size: once; length: 16; V: TRBV28; D: .; J: TRBJ1-1; DNA: TGTGCCAGCAGTTTCTGGGTCCCGGGCGGGGTAGGAGAAGCTTTCTTT; CDR3: CASSFWVPGGVGEAFF
size: .; length: 13; V: TRBV5-3; D: .; J: TRBJ1-2; DNA: TGTGCCAGCAGCTTTAGGGATACCTCTGGCTACACCTTC; CDR3: CASSFRDTSGYTF
size: .; length: 17; V: TRBV4-2; D: .; J: TRBJ1-4; DNA: TGTGCCAGCAGCCAAGACCCATCACAGGGTTATAATGAAAAACTGTTTTTT; CDR3: CASSQDPSQGYNEKLFF
size: few; length: 13; V: TRBV27; D: .; J: TRBJ1-1; DNA: TGTGCCAGCAGTTTAAAAGGGTACACTGAAGCTTTCTTT; CDR3: CASSLKGYTEAFF